The present TCR beta chain was sequenced within a study of blood T cell repertoires in COVID-19. Background on the study: The analysed material was cDNA or gDNA that came from T cells, B-cell-depleted T cells, or PBMCs.

In the authors' workflow: Amplification of reference gene primers provided the estimated nucleated cell counts. TCRdb's copy holds only in-frame clones and misses some; the assay was immunoSEQ multiplex PCR. Clonal size and the V and J genes are those of that table, whereas D and trimming came from the DNA. The data contain some 56,000 clones, more than 75% of them seen just once; the ten biggest clones take up approximately 6%. A Seattle source enrolled patients during active infection and followed them longitudinally. Per germline, CDR1 SGHDT and CDR2 YYEEEE. The CDR3 has 16 residues. Trimming cost V 0 bases and J 3 bases; bases outside gene matches: 7.

This TCR was recovered from a woman aged 60-75 years with COVID-19, enrolled during active disease. The V and J genes are TRBV5-6 and TRBJ2-7, with 9 bases matching TRBD2. Sequencing input: peripheral blood. Written as DNA, the CDR3 is TGTGCCAGCAGCTTGGGCTGGCCAGCGGGAGGCTACGAGCAGTACTTC. Protein product: CASSLGWPAGGYEQYF.